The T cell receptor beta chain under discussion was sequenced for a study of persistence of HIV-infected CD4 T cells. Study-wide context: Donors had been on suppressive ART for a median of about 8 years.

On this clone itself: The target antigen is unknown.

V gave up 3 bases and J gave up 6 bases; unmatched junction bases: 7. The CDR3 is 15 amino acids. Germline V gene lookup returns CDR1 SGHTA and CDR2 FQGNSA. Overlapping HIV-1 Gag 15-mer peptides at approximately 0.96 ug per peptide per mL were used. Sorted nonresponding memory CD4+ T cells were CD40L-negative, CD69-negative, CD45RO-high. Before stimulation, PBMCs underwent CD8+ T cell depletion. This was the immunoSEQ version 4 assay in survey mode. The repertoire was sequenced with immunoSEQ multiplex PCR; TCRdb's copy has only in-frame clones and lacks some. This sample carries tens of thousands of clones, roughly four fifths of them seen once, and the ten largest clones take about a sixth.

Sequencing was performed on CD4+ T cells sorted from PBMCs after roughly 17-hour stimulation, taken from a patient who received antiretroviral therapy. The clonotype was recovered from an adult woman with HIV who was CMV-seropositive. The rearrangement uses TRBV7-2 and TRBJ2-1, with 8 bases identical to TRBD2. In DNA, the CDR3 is TGTGCCAGCAGCTTCCCCGGGGGGGGGTCCAATGAGCAGTTCTTC. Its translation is CASSFPGGGSNEQFF.